The clone carrying this T cell receptor beta chain showed up many times. What it recognizes is unknown. V lost 0 bases to trimming and J lost 9 bases, with 9 bases between them. Germline values: CDR1 SEHNR, CDR2 FQNEAQ (reference sequence). This CDR3 has 14 residues. As for time point: newly diagnosed GD, antithyroid drugs for less than 3 months. RNA isolated from PBMCs was used to make the TCR library. Arm-PCR of CDR3 regions and iRepertoire HTBI primers were used to build TCR beta libraries. One entry per CDR3 protein results from TCRdb running MiXCR on the multiplex PCR reads. The sample lists some 250,000 distinct CDR3 sequences, about 20% seen once, with around 15% in the top ten. This record belongs to a study of regulatory T cells in long-lasting Graves disease. Overall study findings and caveats: Not thyroid tissue but only peripheral blood was studied.

The data were also submitted as part of a second study, on T cells in Graves' hyperthyroidism and ophthalmopathy.

The chain has TRBV7-9 and TRBJ1-6, with D possibly TRBD1 on 5 matching bases. The clonotype was recovered from a woman under 40 with Graves disease. This specimen consisted of peripheral blood mononuclear cells (PBMCs), obtained at new diagnosis, from a patient treated with antithyroid drugs. CDR3 nucleotides: TGTGCCAGCAGCTTAGCCAGGGAACGTTCACCCCTCCACTTT. Translated, it gives CASSLARERSPLHF.